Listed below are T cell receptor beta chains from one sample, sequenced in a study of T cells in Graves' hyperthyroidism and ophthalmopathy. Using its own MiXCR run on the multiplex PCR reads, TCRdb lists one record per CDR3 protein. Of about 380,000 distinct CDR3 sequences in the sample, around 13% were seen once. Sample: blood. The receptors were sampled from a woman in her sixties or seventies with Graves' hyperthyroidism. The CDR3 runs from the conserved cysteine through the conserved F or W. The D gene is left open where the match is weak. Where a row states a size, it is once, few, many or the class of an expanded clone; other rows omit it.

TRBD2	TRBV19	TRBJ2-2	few	TGTGCCAGTACTAGGGGGGCCCCAAAAACTAGCGGGGATAACACCGGGGAGCTGTTTTTT	CASTRGAPKTSGDNTGELFF
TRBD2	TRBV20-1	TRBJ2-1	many	TGCAGTGCTAGAGGCGAGCGGGGGTACAATGAGCAGTTCTTC	CSARGERGYNEQFF
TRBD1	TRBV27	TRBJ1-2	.	TGTGCCAGCAGTTTAGGGGGACAGTGGGGCGATGGCTACACCTTC	CASSLGGQWGDGYTF
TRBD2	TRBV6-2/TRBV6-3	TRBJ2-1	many	TGTGCCAGCAGTCGAACTAGCGGGAGGGCCAATGAGCAGTTCTTC	CASSRTSGRANEQFF
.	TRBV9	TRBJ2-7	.	TGTGCCAGCAGCGCAACAGGGTACGACGAGCAGTACTTC	CASSATGYDEQYF
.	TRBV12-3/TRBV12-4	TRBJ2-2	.	TGTGCCACCCGCTCTCTTCCGAACACCGGGGAGCTGTTTTTT	CATRSLPNTGELFF
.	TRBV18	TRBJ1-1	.	TGTGCCAGCTCACCTTGGGACCCGCCTGAAGCTTTCTTT	CASSPWDPPEAFF
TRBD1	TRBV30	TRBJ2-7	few	TGTGCCTGGAGTCACACCCCCTTCCAAAATCCGGGACAGGGGTCCTACGAGCAGTACTTC	CAWSHTPFQNPGQGSYEQYF
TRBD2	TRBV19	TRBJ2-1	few	TGTGCCAGTAGTATATGGGCGGGAGGGCCGGATGAGCAGTTCTTC	CASSIWAGGPDEQFF
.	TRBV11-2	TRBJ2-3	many	TGTGCCAGCAGCTTAACGGGAACAGATACGCAGTATTTT	CASSLTGTDTQYF
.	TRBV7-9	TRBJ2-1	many	TGTGCCAGCAGTAGCCCATACAATGAGCAGTTCTTC	CASSSPYNEQFF
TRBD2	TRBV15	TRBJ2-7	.	TGTGCCACCAGCACTAGCGGGACATCCTACAATGAGCAGTACTTC	CATSTSGTSYNEQYF
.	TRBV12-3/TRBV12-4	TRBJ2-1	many	TGTGCCAGCTGCTATAACAATGAGCAGTTCTTC	CASCYNNEQFF
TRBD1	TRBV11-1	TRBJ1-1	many	TGTGCCAGCAGCTATACAGGGGGGGCTGAAGCTTTCTTT	CASSYTGGAEAFF
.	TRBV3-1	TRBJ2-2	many	TGTGCCAGCAGCCTGGGAAACGGGGAGCTGTTTTTT	CASSLGNGELFF
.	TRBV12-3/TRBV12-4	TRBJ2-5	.	TGTGCCAGCAGTTCATGGAAGAGGGAAGAGACCCAGTACTTC	CASSSWKREETQYF
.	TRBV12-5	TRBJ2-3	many	TGTGCTAGTGGTCCCGGGAGCGGACGCACAGATACGCAGTATTTT	CASGPGSGRTDTQYF
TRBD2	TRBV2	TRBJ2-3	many	TGTGCCAGCACCGCCGCGGGAGGTTCAGATACGCAGTATTTT	CASTAAGGSDTQYF
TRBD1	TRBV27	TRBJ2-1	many	TGTGCCAGCACAAGACATAGGGACAGTTCGGGCCGGGATGAGCAGTTCTTC	CASTRHRDSSGRDEQFF
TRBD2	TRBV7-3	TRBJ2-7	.	TGTGTTCAACTTCCGGGACTAGCGGGAGCCTACGAGCAGTACTTC	CVQLPGLAGAYEQYF
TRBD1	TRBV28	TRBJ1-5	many	TGTGCCAGCAGTTTGCGGGACAGGGGGTCTCAGCCCCAGCATTTT	CASSLRDRGSQPQHF
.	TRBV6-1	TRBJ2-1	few	TGTGCCAGCAGTAAAAGGGACTTTTACAATGAGCAGTTCTTC	CASSKRDFYNEQFF
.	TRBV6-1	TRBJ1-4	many	TGTGCCACCACGGACAGTATTAATGAAAAACTGTTTTTT	CATTDSINEKLFF
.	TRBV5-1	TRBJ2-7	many	TGCGCCAGCAGCTTGGTCAGGGACGAGCAGTACTTC	CASSLVRDEQYF
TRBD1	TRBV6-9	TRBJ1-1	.	TGTGCCAGCAGTTATCGGACAAACAGGGGGCTTGACACTGAAGCTTTCTTT	CASSYRTNRGLDTEAFF
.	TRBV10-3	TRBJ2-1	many	TGTGCCGTCCAAGCGAGCTCCTACAATGAGCAGTTCTTC	CAVQASSYNEQFF
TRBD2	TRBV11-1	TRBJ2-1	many	TGTGCCAGCAGCTCGCCGACTAGCGATGAGCAGTTCTTC	CASSSPTSDEQFF
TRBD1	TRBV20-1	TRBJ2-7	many	TGCAGTGCTACGACAGGGACCTCCTACGAGCAGTACTTC	CSATTGTSYEQYF
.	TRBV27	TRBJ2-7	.	TGTGCCGCGTGGTCCGAGGGATCCTACGAGCAGTACTTC	CAAWSEGSYEQYF
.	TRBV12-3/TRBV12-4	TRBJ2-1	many	TGTGCCAGCAGTTTAAACCCCCTAGGAAATGGCAATGAGCAGTTCTTC	CASSLNPLGNGNEQFF
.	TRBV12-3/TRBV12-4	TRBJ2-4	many	TGTGCCAGCAAGGCACCGGGAGCCAAAAACATTCAGTACTTC	CASKAPGAKNIQYF
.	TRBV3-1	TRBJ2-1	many	TGTGCCAGCAGCCCCTCCCGGGGAGAGCAGTTCTTC	CASSPSRGEQFF
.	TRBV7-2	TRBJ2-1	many	TGTGCCAGCAGCCGCCGGACTGAGCAGTTCTTC	CASSRRTEQFF
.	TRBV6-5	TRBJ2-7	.	TGTGCCAGCATTTCCCGGATAGGGTCCTACGAGCAGTACTTC	CASISRIGSYEQYF